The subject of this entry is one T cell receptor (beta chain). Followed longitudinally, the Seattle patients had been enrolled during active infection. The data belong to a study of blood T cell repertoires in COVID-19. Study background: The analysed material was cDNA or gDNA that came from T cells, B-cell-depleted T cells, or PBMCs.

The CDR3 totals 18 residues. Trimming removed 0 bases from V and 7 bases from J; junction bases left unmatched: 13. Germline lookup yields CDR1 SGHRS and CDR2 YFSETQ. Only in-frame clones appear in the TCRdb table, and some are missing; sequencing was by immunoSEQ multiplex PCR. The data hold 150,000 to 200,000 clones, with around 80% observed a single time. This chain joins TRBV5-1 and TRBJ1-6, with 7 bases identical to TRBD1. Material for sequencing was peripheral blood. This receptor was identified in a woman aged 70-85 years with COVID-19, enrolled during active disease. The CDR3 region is CASSLAGQGTERNSPLHF. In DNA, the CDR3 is TGCGCCAGCAGCTTGGCGGGTCAAGGGACAGAACGAAATTCACCCCTCCACTTT.